This T cell receptor (beta chain) was captured in a study of neurological immune-mediated disorders. Study observations and caveats: The greatest TCR clonal expansion appeared in HTLV-1-associated myelopathy and the smallest, falling below healthy controls, in multiple sclerosis.

Germline V gene sequence: CDR1 MNHEY, CDR2 SMNVEV (reference sequence). The CDR3 covers 17 residues. The trim removed 5 bases at V and 1 base at J, leaving 12 bases unmatched. This clonotype was found many times. Its antigen is undetermined. Each CDR3 protein gets one entry after TCRdb re-called the 5' RACE reads with MiXCR. Of 75,000 to 90,000 distinct CDR3 sequences listed, about 9.3% were seen once; the top ten hold more than 1.5%. The specimen sequenced was PBMCs. This TCR derives from a middle-aged man in good health. The chain uses TRBV27 and TRBJ2-3, with 7 bases matching TRBD1. This CDR3 is CASSLRPGQLRTDTQYF. The CDR3 DNA sequence: TGTGCCAGCAGTCTACGCCCGGGACAGCTTCGCACAGATACGCAGTATTTT.